This T cell receptor beta chain was sequenced during a study of spatial heterogeneity in lung cancer (dated by TCRdb to between 2019 and 2020). About the full investigation: More beta-chain than alpha-chain transcripts were consistently detected, likely reflecting higher beta-chain transcript abundance. TCR alpha and beta repertoires were quantitatively compared across multiple tumor regions, matched nontumor lung and blood in non-small cell lung cancer. In the raw uncorrected reads, each unique combination of TCR and UMI appeared more than ten times on average. At surgery, some 220 tumor regions, almost 65 matched nontumor lung samples and more than 55 PBMC samples were TCR-sequenced for both alpha and beta chains. The study linked features of the TCR repertoire to counts of nonsynonymous mutations, which were determined by whole-exome sequencing of tumor tissue.

In regard to this clonotype: Which antigen it targets is not known. The sample holds no much larger clone one base away, and base qualities are not on file.

The sample's time point label, decoded: sample taken at primary tumor resection. Whole RNA extracted from tumor and nontumor lung tissue, or from cryopreserved PBMC samples, was used for TCR sequencing without cell sorting. Donors were around 71 patients with early-stage, untreated non-small cell lung cancer from the lung TRACERx cohort. Only patients for whom sufficient RNA was available from at least two tumor regions were selected for TCR sequencing. The paper as a whole reports these results and caveats: Ubiquitous expanded tumor TCRs were detected in blood more often at tumor resection than at routine follow-up. Confirming at a functional level the hypothesis that regional TCRs recognize regional mutations was considered to require additional single-cell paired TCR alpha and beta sequencing.

The CDR3 spans 14 residues, from the cysteine through the phenylalanine. The entry retains the CDR3 DNA only, 42 bases that are in frame from base 1. CDR1 LNHDA and CDR2 SQIVND were looked up in the germline V gene (reference sequence). V was cut back by 7 bases and J by 0 bases, leaving a gap of 7 bases between them. The library was produced with 5' RACE. The sample was run on a NextSeq 500. The TCR library protocol attached a unique molecular identifier to each TCR cDNA molecule to allow correction of PCR and sequencing errors. In the source study's methods: TCR identification, UMI-based error correction and CDR3 extraction were performed with Decombinator tools. Expanded TCRs were defined as those above a frequency of 2 per 1,000, corresponding to the top 1% of the tumor frequency distribution. Renyi diversity was calculated using the R vegan package after each repertoire was subsampled 100 times to 5,000 TCRs. To build CDR3 similarity networks, amino acid triplet string-kernel similarity was used, and CDR3s were connected when their pairwise similarity was above 0.82. TCRdb redid the processing of the public reads, applying fastp at Q25 and MiXCR, and retained in-frame beta chains. Identical CDR3 proteins give one entry, which carries the most common genes and DNA. It is TCRdb's table, rather than the study itself, that gives the V and J calls and clone size. The sample records 2,500 to 3,000 distinct CDR3 sequences, more than 30% of which are singletons. Around 68% of the sample belongs to the ten largest clones.

The chain uses TRBV19 and TRBJ2-6, with the D gene uncertain. This clonotype originated in a male donor with early-stage non-small cell lung cancer. Sequenced here: PBMCs, sampled at surgery. The nucleotide sequence reads as follows: TGTGCCAGTATATCCACCTCTGGGGCCAACGTCCTGACTTTC. Its amino acids are CASISTSGANVLTF. The reference TRBV19 and TRBJ2-6 proteins fill in what lies around the CDR3, so the full variable domain reads DGGITQSPKYLFRKEGQNVTLSCEQNLNHDAMYWYRQDPGQGLRLIYYSQIVNDFQKGDIAEGYSVSREKKESFPLTVTSAQKNPTAFYLCASISTSGANVLTFGAGSRLTVL.